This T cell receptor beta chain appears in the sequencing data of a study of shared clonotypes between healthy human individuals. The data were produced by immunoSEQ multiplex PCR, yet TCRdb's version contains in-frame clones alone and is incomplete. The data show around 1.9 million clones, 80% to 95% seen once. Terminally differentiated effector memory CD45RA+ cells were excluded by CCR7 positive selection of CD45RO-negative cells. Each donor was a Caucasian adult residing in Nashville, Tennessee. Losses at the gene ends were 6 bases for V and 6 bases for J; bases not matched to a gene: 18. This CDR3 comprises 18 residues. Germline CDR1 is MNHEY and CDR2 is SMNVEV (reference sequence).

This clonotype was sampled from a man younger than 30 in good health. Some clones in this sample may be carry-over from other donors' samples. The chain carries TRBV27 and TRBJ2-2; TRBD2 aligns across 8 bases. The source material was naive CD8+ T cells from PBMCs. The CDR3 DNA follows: TGTGCCAGCAGAGAGCCAACTTGGGGCGGGAGGTACGCCGGGGAGCTGTTTTTT. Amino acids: CASREPTWGGRYAGELFF.